This T cell receptor (beta chain) was obtained from a study of spatial heterogeneity in lung cancer. As for the study in general: TCR transcript counts in tumor regions correlated strongly with a T cell module score from matched bulk RNA-seq. General study results and limits: Counts of expanded alpha and beta TCRs within tumors tracked the tumor nonsynonymous mutation count. The study estimated approximately 7% alpha and about 12% beta chain coverage of tumor T cells.

This clonotype was picked up many times. Its antigen is unknown. This beta chain lies outside the target of a library built for alpha chains; its clone size means little. Described time point: sample taken at primary tumor resection. Untreated early-stage non-small cell lung cancer patients, 55 to 85 in total, were the donors. TCRdb reprocessed the 5' RACE reads with MiXCR, giving one entry per CDR3 protein. The top ten hold about 11% of the sample, which has fewer than 11,000 distinct CDR3 sequences, less than 15% seen once. Material: lung tumor tissue, obtained at surgery. The TCR sequence derives from a male donor with early-stage non-small cell lung cancer.

The CDR3 coding sequence is TGTGCCAGCAGCTCTGGGACTAGCGGGCGGCCCTACAATGAGCAGTTCTTC. Residues: CASSSGTSGRPYNEQFF. J is TRBJ2-1 and V is TRBV11-1, with 12 bases lining up with TRBD2. CDR1 and CDR2 (germline): SGHAT, FQDESV (reference sequence). This CDR3 spans 17 amino acids. After removal of 4 bases from V and 2 bases from J, the junction contained 6 bases not matched to a gene.